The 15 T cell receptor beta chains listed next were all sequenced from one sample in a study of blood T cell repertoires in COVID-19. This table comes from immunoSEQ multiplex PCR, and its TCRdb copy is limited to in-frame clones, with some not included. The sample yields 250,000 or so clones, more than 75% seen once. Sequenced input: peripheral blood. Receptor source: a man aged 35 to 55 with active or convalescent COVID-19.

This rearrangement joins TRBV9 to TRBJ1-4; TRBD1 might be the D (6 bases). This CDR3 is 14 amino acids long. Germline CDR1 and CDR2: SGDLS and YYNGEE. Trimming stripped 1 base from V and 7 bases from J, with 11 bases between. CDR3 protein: CASSVWTDGEKLFF. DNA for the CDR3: TGTGCCAGCAGCGTATGGACAGACGGTGAAAAACTGTTTTTT.

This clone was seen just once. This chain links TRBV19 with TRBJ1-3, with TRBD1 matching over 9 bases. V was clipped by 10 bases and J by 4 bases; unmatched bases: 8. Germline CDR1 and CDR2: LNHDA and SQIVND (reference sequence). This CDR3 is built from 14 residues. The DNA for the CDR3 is TGTGCCACCACCGCCGGGACAGGGGGAAACACCATATATTTT. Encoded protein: CATTAGTGGNTIYF.

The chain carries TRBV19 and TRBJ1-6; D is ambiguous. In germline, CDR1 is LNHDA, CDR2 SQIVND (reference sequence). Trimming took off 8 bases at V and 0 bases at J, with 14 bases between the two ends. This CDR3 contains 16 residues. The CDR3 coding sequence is TGTGCCAGTTCCTTAAGAGTTTCCTCCTATAATTCACCCCTCCACTTT. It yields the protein CASSLRVSSYNSPLHF. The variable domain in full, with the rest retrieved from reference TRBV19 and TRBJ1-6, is DGGITQSPKYLFRKEGQNVTLSCEQNLNHDAMYWYRQDPGQGLRLIYYSQIVNDFQKGDIAEGYSVSREKKESFPLTVTSAQKNPTAFYLCASSLRVSSYNSPLHFGNGTRLTVT.

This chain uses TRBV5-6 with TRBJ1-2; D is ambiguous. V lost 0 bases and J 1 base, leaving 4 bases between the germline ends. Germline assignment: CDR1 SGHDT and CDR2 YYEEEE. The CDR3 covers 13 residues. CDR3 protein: CASSLVSNYGYTF. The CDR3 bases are TGTGCCAGCAGCTTGGTTAGTAACTATGGCTACACCTTC.

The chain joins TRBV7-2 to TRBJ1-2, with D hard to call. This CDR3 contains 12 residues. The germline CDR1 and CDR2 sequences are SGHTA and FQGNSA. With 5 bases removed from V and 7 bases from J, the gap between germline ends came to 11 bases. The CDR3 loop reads CASSPSIGGYTF. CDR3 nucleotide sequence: TGTGCCAGCAGCCCTTCTATCGGTGGCTACACCTTC.

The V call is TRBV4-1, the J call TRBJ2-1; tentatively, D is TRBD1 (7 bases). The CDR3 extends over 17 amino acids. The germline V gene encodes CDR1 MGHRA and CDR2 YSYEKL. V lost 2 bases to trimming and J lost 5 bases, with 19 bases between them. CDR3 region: CASSQPRARDRNNEQFF. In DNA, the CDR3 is TGCGCCAGCAGCCAACCCCGCGCGCGGGACAGAAACAATGAGCAGTTCTTC.

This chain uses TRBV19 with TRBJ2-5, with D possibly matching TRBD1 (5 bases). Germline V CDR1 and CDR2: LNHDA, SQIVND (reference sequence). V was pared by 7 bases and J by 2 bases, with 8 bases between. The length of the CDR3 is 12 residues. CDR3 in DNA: TGTGCCAGTAAGGGGTTACAAGAGACCCAGTACTTC. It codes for CASKGLQETQYF. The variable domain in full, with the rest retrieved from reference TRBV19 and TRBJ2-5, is DGGITQSPKYLFRKEGQNVTLSCEQNLNHDAMYWYRQDPGQGLRLIYYSQIVNDFQKGDIAEGYSVSREKKESFPLTVTSAQKNPTAFYLCASKGLQETQYFGPGTRLLVL.

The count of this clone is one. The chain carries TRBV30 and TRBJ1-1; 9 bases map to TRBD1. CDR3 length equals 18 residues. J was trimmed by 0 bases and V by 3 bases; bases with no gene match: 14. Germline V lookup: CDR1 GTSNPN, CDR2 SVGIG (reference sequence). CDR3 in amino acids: CAWRGPEGTGPMNTEAFF. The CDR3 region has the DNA TGTGCCTGGAGGGGGCCTGAGGGGACAGGGCCGATGAACACTGAAGCTTTCTTT.

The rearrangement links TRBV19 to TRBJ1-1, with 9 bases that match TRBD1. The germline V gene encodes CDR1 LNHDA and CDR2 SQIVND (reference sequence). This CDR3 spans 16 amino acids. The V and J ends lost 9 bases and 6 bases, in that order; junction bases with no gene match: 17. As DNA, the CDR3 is TGTGCCAGCAGCAAACTACAGGGGGCGAATATGGCTGAAGCTTTCTTT. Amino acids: CASSKLQGANMAEAFF.

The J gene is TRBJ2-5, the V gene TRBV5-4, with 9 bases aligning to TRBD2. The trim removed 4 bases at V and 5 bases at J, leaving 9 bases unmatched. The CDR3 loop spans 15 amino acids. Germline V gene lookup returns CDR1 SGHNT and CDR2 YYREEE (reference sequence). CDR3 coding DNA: TGTGCCAGCAGCCTCTCTGGCGGGAGGGGGGAGACCCAGTACTTC. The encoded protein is CASSLSGGRGETQYF.

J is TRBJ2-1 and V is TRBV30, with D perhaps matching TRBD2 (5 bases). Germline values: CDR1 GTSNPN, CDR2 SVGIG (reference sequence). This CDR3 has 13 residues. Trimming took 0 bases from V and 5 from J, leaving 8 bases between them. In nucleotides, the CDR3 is TGTGCCTGGAGTGTCCTAGCTGACAATGAGCAGTTCTTC. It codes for CAWSVLADNEQFF.

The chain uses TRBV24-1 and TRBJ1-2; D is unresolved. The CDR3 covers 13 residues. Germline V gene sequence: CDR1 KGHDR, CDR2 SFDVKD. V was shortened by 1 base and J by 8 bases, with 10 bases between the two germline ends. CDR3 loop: CATSDFISGGYTF. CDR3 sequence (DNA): TGTGCCACCAGTGATTTCATAAGTGGCGGCTACACCTTC.

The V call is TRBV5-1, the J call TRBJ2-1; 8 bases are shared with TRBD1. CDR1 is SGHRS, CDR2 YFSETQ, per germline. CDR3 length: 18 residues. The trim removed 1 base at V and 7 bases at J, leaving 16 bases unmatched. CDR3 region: CASSLQTLGQEVLNEQFF. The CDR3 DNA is TGCGCCAGCAGCTTGCAAACGCTGGGACAGGAAGTTTTGAATGAGCAGTTCTTC.

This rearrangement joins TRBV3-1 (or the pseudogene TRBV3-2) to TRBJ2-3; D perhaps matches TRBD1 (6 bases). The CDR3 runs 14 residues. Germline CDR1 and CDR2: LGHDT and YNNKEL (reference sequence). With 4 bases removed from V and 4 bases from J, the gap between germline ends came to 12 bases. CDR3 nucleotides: TGTGCCAGCAGCCTTACACAGGGACCAGATACGCAGTATTTT. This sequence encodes CASSLTQGPDTQYF.

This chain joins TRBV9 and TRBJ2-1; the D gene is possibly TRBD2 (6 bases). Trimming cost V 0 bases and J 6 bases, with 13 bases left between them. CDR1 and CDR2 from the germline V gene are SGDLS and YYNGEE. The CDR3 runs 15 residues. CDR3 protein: CASSVVTGEVNEQFF. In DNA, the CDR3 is TGTGCCAGCAGCGTAGTTACGGGAGAGGTCAATGAGCAGTTCTTC.